This T cell receptor beta chain was captured by sequencing in a study of cytomegalovirus exposure and HLA in healthy donors. The study, taken as a whole, reports: In a later analysis, DRB1 alleles had the most associated TCRs; HLA-C alleles the fewest. It was assumed in the presence/absence analyses that sequencing depth was roughly uniform across donors. Previous analysis showed most TCR beta V segments were productive about 87% or about 30% of the time. Among TCR beta chains, those listed as cytomegalovirus-associated numbered around 180.

As for this clone: The antigen remains undetermined.

With 60 Vbeta and 13 Jbeta primers, the PCR was carried out. Libraries were prepared by immunoSEQ multiplex PCR; TCRdb keeps only in-frame clonotypes and omits some of them. The sample records 100,000 to 150,000 clones, about two thirds being singletons. CDR1 and CDR2 from the germline V gene are SGHNT and YYREEE (reference sequence). The CDR3 has 14 amino acids. The germline V and J ends were trimmed by 4 bases and 7 bases, with 17 bases remaining between them. What was sequenced was PBMCs. This clonotype was sampled from a woman aged 35 to 49 in good health and CMV-seropositive. The rearrangement links TRBV5-4 to TRBJ1-1; the D gene is possibly TRBD1 (6 bases). The CDR3 coding sequence is TGTGCCAGCAGCGCTCTAGCAGGGGACCATGAAGCTTTCTTT. Amino acid sequence: CASSALAGDHEAFF.